The following is a T cell receptor (beta chain) sequence with its context. Antigen specificity is unknown. Measured with immunoSEQ multiplex PCR; TCRdb has only the in-frame clones, and not every one. The sample gives roughly 120,000 clones, around 83% of which show up once; under 20% is in the top ten. Researchers grouped second doses given at about 4 or about 12 weeks into one pool. This CDR3 is 15 amino acids long. The germline V gene has CDR1 MNHEY and CDR2 SVGAGI. The germline V and J ends were trimmed by 5 bases and 5 bases, with 19 bases remaining between them. This entry comes from a study of T cell responses to AZD1222 COVID-19 vaccine. Overall study results and limits: Samples come after the peak T cell response, not at day 14.

Sequencing used peripheral blood, obtained 28 days after the second AZD1222 dose. V usage is TRBV6-5 and J usage is TRBJ2-7; a weak D match, TRBD2 (6 bases). The source is an adult who received the AZD1222 COVID-19 vaccine. The CDR3 protein is CASSTQLGGLNEQYF. Here the CDR3 DNA reads TGTGCCAGCAGTACACAGTTGGGGGGTCTGAACGAGCAGTACTTC.